This TCR beta chain was identified during a study of T cell responses to AZD1222 COVID-19 vaccine. Study as a whole: The study pooled second doses at about 4 or about 12 weeks.

Study-wide results and caveats: Only six or seven AZD1222 recipients tested seropositive at baseline. White British ancestry dominated among donors, who included more females, and clonal diversity was possibly underestimated.

With 6 bases removed from V and 0 bases from J, the gap between germline ends came to 9 bases. The germline V gene encodes CDR1 SNHLY and CDR2 FYNNEI. The CDR3 spans 13 residues. TCRdb keeps only in-frame clones here, not all; method: immunoSEQ multiplex PCR. The repertoire has about 120,000 clones, about 91% of them found once; the top ten carry 4% to 5.5%. To note about this clone: Its antigen remains unidentified.

This TCR was sampled from an adult in good health. The chain carries TRBV2 and TRBJ2-7; TRBD1 is a possible D gene (6 bases). This specimen was peripheral blood, taken on day 0 of AZD1222 vaccination. The CDR3 protein is CASRTGSSYEQYF. For the CDR3, the DNA is TGTGCCAGCAGAACAGGGAGCTCCTACGAGCAGTACTTC.